This T cell receptor beta chain was found in a study of T cell responses to AZD1222 COVID-19 vaccine. Overall study results and limits: CD4 TCRs covered the whole spike, strongest at regions 160-218 and 743-854. Repertoires in all cases were sampled only once the peak T cell response had passed. Two AZD1222 doses significantly raised spike-specific TCR breadth and depth over controls.

The assay was immunoSEQ multiplex PCR, and TCRdb's table has in-frame clones only and misses some. The sample consists of 160,000 or so clones, around nine tenths of them appearing once. The CDR3 sequence is 11 residues long. Per germline, CDR1 DFQATT and CDR2 SNEGSKA (reference sequence). The ends were cut back, 6 bases at V and 4 bases at J, with 9 bases in the middle. Notes on this clone: Its antigen remains unknown.

The specimen comprised peripheral blood, sampled on day 0 of AZD1222 vaccination. The gene calls are TRBV20-1 and TRBJ1-1, with D maybe TRBD1 (5 bases). This TCR was sampled from an adult in good health. This CDR3 reads CSAAQGTEAFF. The DNA of the CDR3 is TGCAGTGCAGCCCAGGGCACTGAAGCTTTCTTT.